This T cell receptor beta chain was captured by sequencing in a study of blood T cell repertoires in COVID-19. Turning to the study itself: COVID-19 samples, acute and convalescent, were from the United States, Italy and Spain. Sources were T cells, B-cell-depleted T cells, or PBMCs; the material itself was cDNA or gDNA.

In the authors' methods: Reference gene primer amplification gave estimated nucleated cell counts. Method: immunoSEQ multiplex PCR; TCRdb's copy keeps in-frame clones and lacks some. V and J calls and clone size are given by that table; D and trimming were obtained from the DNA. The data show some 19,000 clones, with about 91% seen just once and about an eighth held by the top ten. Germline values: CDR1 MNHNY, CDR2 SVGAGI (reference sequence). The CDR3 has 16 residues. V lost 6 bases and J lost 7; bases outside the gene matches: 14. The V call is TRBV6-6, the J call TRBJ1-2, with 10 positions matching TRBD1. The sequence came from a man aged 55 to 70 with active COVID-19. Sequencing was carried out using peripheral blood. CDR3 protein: CASSRPSGQGMSGYTF. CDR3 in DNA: TGTGCCAGCAGCCGGCCCTCGGGACAGGGGATGAGTGGCTACACCTTC.